This passage covers 31 T cell receptor beta chains from one sample sequenced in a study of blood T cell repertoires in COVID-19. The assay was immunoSEQ multiplex PCR, and TCRdb's table has in-frame clones only and misses some. The table lists about 140,000 clones, about 92% of them singletons. The sample taken for sequencing was peripheral blood. These receptors all stem from a human donor in a cohort sampled during active COVID-19.

This chain connects TRBV7-9 to TRBJ1-4; 7 bases line up with TRBD1. V trimming: 1 base; J trimming: 13 bases; junction bases outside the gene matches: 9. Germline V lookup: CDR1 SEHNR, CDR2 FQNEAQ (reference sequence). The CDR3 runs to 14 residues. For the CDR3, the DNA is TGTGCCAGCAGCTTAGGACAGGGTGTTTCGGGACTGTTTTTT. Protein sequence: CASSLGQGVSGLFF.

A word on this clone: Other nucleotide sequences in the sample specify the same CDR3. The V call is TRBV29-1, the J call TRBJ2-1; TRBD1 matches 9 bases. Germline V gene sequence: CDR1 SQVTM, CDR2 ANQGSEA. V gave up 4 bases and J gave up 7 bases; unmatched junction bases: 5. This CDR3 is 13 amino acids long. CDR3 bases: TGCAGCGTTGCTCCGGGACAGGGAAATGAGCAGTTCTTC. Encoded protein: CSVAPGQGNEQFF.

The chain uses TRBV30 and TRBJ1-2, with D possibly TRBD1 on 5 matching bases. CDR1 and CDR2 from the germline V gene are GTSNPN and SVGIG (reference sequence). The CDR3 extends over 15 amino acids. The V end was cut by 5 bases, the J end by 4 bases, with 20 bases between. The CDR3 region is CAWLLGQPSSYGYTF. In DNA form, the CDR3 reads TGTGCCTGGCTCCTGGGGCAGCCCTCGTCCTATGGCTACACCTTC.

V and J are TRBV6-5 and TRBJ2-7; 9 bases agree with TRBD1. The germline V gene encodes CDR1 MNHEY and CDR2 SVGAGI. The J segment lost 5 bases and the V segment lost 7 bases, leaving 9 bases of the junction unmatched. This CDR3 spans 14 amino acids. CDR3 amino acids: CASTRAGTGNEQYF. CDR3 sequence (DNA): TGTGCCAGCACCCGTGCCGGGACAGGGAACGAGCAGTACTTC.

In DNA form, the CDR3 reads TGCGCCAGCAGCCATCCAGGACAGCAGAATGAAAAACTGTTTTTT. Residues: CASSHPGQQNEKLFF. The chain joins TRBV4-1 to TRBJ1-4; D perhaps matches TRBD1 (6 bases). Germline V gives CDR1 MGHRA, CDR2 YSYEKL. CDR3 length: 15 residues. Trimming took off 3 bases at V and 5 bases at J, with 13 bases between the two ends.

The chain carries TRBV6-5 and TRBJ1-1; TRBD1 might be the D (6 bases). Trimming pared 3 bases from V and 5 bases from J, leaving 10 bases between. There are 13 residues in the CDR3. Germline assignment: CDR1 MNHEY and CDR2 SVGAGI. CDR3 nucleotide sequence: TGTGCCAGCAGTTATAACAGGGCGACTGAAGCTTTCTTT. Amino acid sequence: CASSYNRATEAFF.

The chain uses TRBV11-3 and TRBJ2-2, with 9 bases aligning to TRBD1. The CDR3 sequence is 14 residues long. Germline trimming cut 5 bases from V and 4 bases from J; bases unmatched to any gene: 2. The germline V gene has CDR1 SGHNT and CDR2 YENEEA. The CDR3 reads CASSMTGGTGELFF. The CDR3 nucleotides read TGTGCCAGCAGCATGACAGGGGGCACCGGGGAGCTGTTTTTT.

This sequence joins TRBV9 and TRBJ1-3; 7 positions agree with TRBD1. The CDR3 consists of 12 residues. The V segment lost 4 bases and the J segment 9 bases; nucleotides outside the gene matches: 4. From germline, CDR1 is SGDLS and CDR2 YYNGEE. The CDR3 loop is CASSIQGSTIYF. The CDR3 region has the DNA TGTGCCAGCAGCATACAGGGGAGCACCATATATTTT.

The chain employs TRBV10-3 and TRBJ2-1; 8 nucleotides line up with TRBD1. There are 16 residues in the CDR3. Germline CDR1 is ENHRY and CDR2 is SYGVKD. Trimming removed 4 bases from V and 2 bases from J; junction bases left unmatched: 7. This CDR3 reads CAISGSPGQAYNEQFF. The CDR3 DNA follows: TGTGCCATCAGTGGTTCACCGGGACAGGCCTACAATGAGCAGTTCTTC.

This sequence joins TRBV9 and TRBJ2-1; 7 bases map to TRBD1. V shed 3 bases, J shed 0 bases, and the junction held 3 bases outside the gene matches. Germline CDR1 SGDLS, CDR2 YYNGEE. This CDR3 region has 15 residues. The CDR3: CASSAGTDSYNEQFF. CDR3 nucleotide sequence: TGTGCCAGCAGCGCTGGGACAGACTCCTACAATGAGCAGTTCTTC. Full variable domain (remainder filled in from reference TRBV9 and TRBJ2-1): DSGVTQTPKHLITATGQRVTLRCSPRSGDLSVYWYQQSLDQGLQFLIQYYNGEERAKGNILERFSAQQFPDLHSELNLSSLELGDSALYFCASSAGTDSYNEQFFGPGTRLTVL.

The rearrangement uses TRBV3-1 (or the pseudogene TRBV3-2) and TRBJ1-1, with D possibly being TRBD1 (6 bases). V was shortened by 0 bases and J by 1 base, with 21 bases between the two germline ends. This CDR3 has 19 amino acids. The germline V gene encodes CDR1 LGHDT and CDR2 YNNKEL (reference sequence). Here the CDR3 DNA reads TGTGCCAGCAGCCAAGATCTCCCCCACAGGGAGTTAGGGAACACTGAAGCTTTCTTT. This encodes CASSQDLPHRELGNTEAFF.

DNA of the CDR3: TGTGCCAGCAGCGTGCTAGCGGGGGGCCGTTCTAGCACAGATACGCAGTATTTT. It translates to CASSVLAGGRSSTDTQYF. The genes are TRBV5-6 and TRBJ2-3; 11 positions agree with TRBD2. Trimming at V came to 4 bases and at J to 0 bases, leaving 10 bases not matched to a gene. CDR1 SGHDT and CDR2 YYEEEE come from the germline V gene. The CDR3 consists of 18 residues. The complete variable domain, with remaining parts taken from reference TRBV5-6 and TRBJ2-3, reads DAGVTQSPTHLIKTRGQQVTLRCSPKSGHDTVSWYQQALGQGPQFIFQYYEEEERQRGNFPDRFSGHQFPNYSSELNVNALLLGDSALYLCASSVLAGGRSSTDTQYFGPGTRLTVL.

The rearrangement links TRBV7-3 to TRBJ2-1; D is possibly TRBD1 (6 bases). Trimming left V 3 bases short and J 9 bases short, with 24 bases between. The germline CDR1 and CDR2 sequences are SGHTA and FQGTGA. This CDR3 is 17 amino acids long. Written as DNA, the CDR3 is TGTGCCAGCAGCTTGTCCTCCAGCAGGGGTCGAACGGGTGAGCAGTTCTTC. Translating it yields CASSLSSSRGRTGEQFF.

The chain combines TRBV5-1 with TRBJ1-4, with D unresolved. Per the germline V gene, CDR1 is SGHRS and CDR2 is YFSETQ. The CDR3 spans 14 residues. The V and J ends lost 2 bases and 11 bases respectively, with 16 bases between them. The CDR3 sequence: CASSLRTAGTKLFF. In DNA, the CDR3 is TGCGCCAGCAGCTTAAGAACAGCCGGAACGAAACTGTTTTTT.

This clone was seen a handful of times. The V and J genes are TRBV29-1 and TRBJ2-2; D may be TRBD1 (6 bases). CDR3 length equals 14 residues. V gave up 7 bases and J gave up 1 base, with 13 bases separating them. The V gene's germline CDR1 is SQVTM and CDR2 ANQGSEA. CDR3 region: CSALPGQNTGELFF. Written as DNA, the CDR3 is TGCAGCGCATTACCGGGACAGAACACCGGGGAGCTGTTTTTT.

The chain is built from TRBV2 and TRBJ2-5; D is perhaps TRBD2 (7 bases). The CDR3 consists of 14 residues. The V gene's germline CDR1 is SNHLY and CDR2 FYNNEI. The V gene lost 7 bases and the J gene lost 3 bases, with 15 bases spanning the gap. The CDR3 region is CASNGGTRKETQYF. In DNA, the CDR3 is TGTGCCAGCAACGGGGGGACACGGAAAGAGACCCAGTACTTC.

V and J are TRBV7-4 and TRBJ2-7; D might be TRBD2 (5 bases). This CDR3 is built from 15 residues. Germline V CDR1 and CDR2: SGHVT, SQSDAQ. The V end lost 5 bases, the J end lost 1 base, and 15 bases lay between the germline ends. This chain's CDR3 is CASSLRKRYSYEQYF. CDR3 DNA: TGTGCCAGCAGCCTAAGAAAGCGGTATTCCTACGAGCAGTACTTC.

The chain recombines TRBV19 with TRBJ1-6, with a weak D call TRBD1 (5 bases). The CDR3 has 14 amino acids. Between the trimmed V and J ends, which lost 4 bases and 7 bases, there was a span of 11 bases. The V gene's germline CDR1 is LNHDA and CDR2 SQIVND (reference sequence). The CDR3 loop is CASSNQGRNSPLHF. The CDR3 region has the DNA TGTGCCAGTAGTAACCAGGGCCGGAATTCACCCCTCCACTTT.

A single count supports this clone. This chain joins TRBV19 and TRBJ1-1; 7 bases map to TRBD1. Germline trimming cut 5 bases from V and 10 bases from J; bases unmatched to any gene: 10. There are 13 residues in the CDR3. Germline CDR1 LNHDA, CDR2 SQIVND (reference sequence). This CDR3 is CASSPDRDGTAFF. The DNA of the CDR3 is TGTGCCAGTAGTCCCGACAGGGACGGGACAGCTTTCTTT.

This clone was observed once. The V gene is TRBV30, the J gene TRBJ2-5; D is perhaps TRBD2 (5 bases). Germline-derived CDR1 and CDR2 are GTSNPN and SVGIG (reference sequence). V was trimmed by 1 base and J by 4 bases, leaving 13 bases between them. There are 14 residues in the CDR3. DNA for the CDR3: TGTGCCTGGAGTGCCGCCCCAGGAGGAGAGACCCAGTACTTC. Translating gives CAWSAAPGGETQYF.

The genes are TRBV7-2 and TRBJ2-7; D may be TRBD1 (5 bases). The CDR3 has 18 amino acids. V was clipped by 1 base and J by 6 bases, with 25 bases between them. CDR1 and CDR2 from the germline V gene are SGHTA and FQGNSA. The CDR3 reads CASSLEGAPPSLVSEQYF. In nucleotides, the CDR3 is TGTGCCAGCAGCTTAGAAGGGGCACCGCCTAGTTTAGTCTCCGAGCAGTACTTC.

This clone was picked up one time. The V call is TRBV29-1, the J call TRBJ2-3; 7 nucleotides agree with TRBD2. Germline V gives CDR1 SQVTM, CDR2 ANQGSEA. This CDR3 has 15 residues. The J segment lost 1 base and the V segment lost 1 base, leaving 5 bases of the junction unmatched. CDR3: CSVEGEAGRTDTQYF. CDR3 in DNA: TGCAGCGTTGAAGGGGAAGCGGGGCGCACAGATACGCAGTATTTT.

The chain has TRBV19 and TRBJ1-6; D is unclear. Looked up from germline, CDR1 is LNHDA and CDR2 is SQIVND (reference sequence). V shed 4 bases and J shed 9 bases, with 13 bases lying between them. This CDR3 comprises 14 residues. CDR3 coding DNA: TGTGCCAGTAGTAAGGAGACGGAAGCTTCACCCCTCCACTTT. Its protein is CASSKETEASPLHF.

This rearrangement joins TRBV18 to TRBJ2-3; D gene uncertain. Trimming shortened V by 0 bases and J by 7 bases, and 8 bases separated the two germline ends. The CDR3 contains 13 residues. Germline values: CDR1 KGHSH, CDR2 LQKENI. This CDR3 reads CASSPPSAYTQYF. CDR3 nucleotide sequence: TGTGCCAGCTCACCACCATCCGCGTATACGCAGTATTTT.

CDR3 sequence: CASRVGQNTGELFF. In DNA, the CDR3 is TGTGCCAGTCGGGTTGGTCAGAACACCGGGGAGCTGTTTTTT. This chain uses TRBV19 with TRBJ2-2; D gene ambiguous. This CDR3 spans 14 amino acids. The germline CDR1 and CDR2 sequences are LNHDA and SQIVND (reference sequence). Trimming removed 8 bases from V and 1 base from J, with 11 bases in between.

The chain employs TRBV12-3 or TRBV12-4 and TRBJ1-2; tentatively, D is TRBD1 (5 bases). This CDR3 region has 13 residues. V was cut by 7 bases and J by 8 bases, with 17 bases left in between. CDR3 loop: CASTPWGGEGYTF. Here the CDR3 DNA reads TGTGCCAGCACCCCGTGGGGGGGAGAAGGCTACACCTTC.

This clone was counted only a few times. J is TRBJ2-3 and V is TRBV4-3, with D tentatively TRBD1 (6 bases). The CDR3 covers 15 residues. V was clipped by 0 bases and J by 1 base, with 8 bases between them. Per germline, CDR1 LGHNA and CDR2 YSLEER. The CDR3 DNA sequence: TGCGCCAGCAGCCAAGAACGGACAGGCACAGATACGCAGTATTTT. The encoded protein is CASSQERTGTDTQYF.

The DNA for the CDR3 is TGTGCCAGCAGCTTTCAGGGTAATTCACCCCTCCACTTT. Its protein is CASSFQGNSPLHF. The chain employs TRBV7-9 and TRBJ1-6, with a possible D match to TRBD1 (5 bases). CDR3 length: 13 residues. V lost 3 bases and J 6 bases, leaving 6 bases between the germline ends. Germline V gene lookup returns CDR1 SEHNR and CDR2 FQNEAQ (reference sequence).

This chain uses TRBV7-9 with TRBJ1-2; D not certain. Germline loops: CDR1 SEHNR, CDR2 FQNEAQ (reference sequence). V was clipped by 8 bases and J by 7 bases, with 8 bases between them. The CDR3 is 10 amino acids. Written as DNA, the CDR3 is TGTGCCAGCGCTGGCGGTGGCTACACCTTC. Translating gives CASAGGGYTF.

CDR3 amino acids: CASSIPGPGQPQHF. The DNA for the CDR3 is TGTGCCAGTAGTATTCCAGGGCCTGGTCAGCCCCAGCATTTT. This sequence joins TRBV19 and TRBJ1-5, with D perhaps TRBD1 (5 bases). V lost 3 bases to trimming and J lost 6 bases, with 12 bases between them. The CDR3 length is 14 residues. From germline, CDR1 is LNHDA and CDR2 SQIVND (reference sequence).

The rearrangement joins TRBV5-4 to TRBJ2-5; 7 nucleotides align to TRBD1. The germline V gene encodes CDR1 SGHNT and CDR2 YYREEE (reference sequence). The ends lost 6 bases at V and 2 bases at J; junction bases unmatched: 10. CDR3 length: 15 amino acids. This chain's CDR3 is CASTKGTDLQETQYF. CDR3 DNA: TGTGCCAGCACCAAAGGGACAGACCTTCAAGAGACCCAGTACTTC. Together with reference TRBV5-4 and TRBJ2-5, the CDR3 gives the full variable domain: ETGVTQSPTHLIKTRGQQVTLRCSSQSGHNTVSWYQQALGQGPQFIFQYYREEENGRGNFPPRFSGLQFPNYSSELNVNALELDDSALYLCASTKGTDLQETQYFGPGTRLLVL.